Listed below are T cell receptor beta chains from one sample, sequenced in a study of OX40 agonist ivuxolimab in advanced cancers. TCRdb keeps only in-frame clones here, not all; method: immunoSEQ multiplex PCR. The sample holds fewer than 35,000 clones, roughly 88% seen once. This material consisted of CD4+ or CD8+ T cells sorted from blood, taken in a trial of the OX40 agonist ivuxolimab. These receptors all come from an adult with an advanced solid tumor such as melanoma, head and neck, liver or kidney cancer. CDR3s include the opening cysteine and the closing phenylalanine or tryptophan. The D gene is left open where the match is weak. Clone size appears in some rows only: once, few, many, or a class for an expanded clone.

J,length,D,size,V,CDR3,DNA
TRBJ1-6,15,TRBD1,once,TRBV27,CASSLWQGVTSPLHF,TGTGCCAGCAGTTTATGGCAGGGGGTGACTTCACCCCTCCACTTT
TRBJ1-2,15,TRBD1,.,TRBV4-3,CASSQDGTGNYGYTF,TGCGCCAGCAGCCAAGATGGGACAGGAAACTATGGCTACACCTTC
TRBJ2-1,16,.,.,TRBV7-8,CASSLSFQGRDNEQFF,TGTGCCAGCAGCTTAAGCTTCCAGGGCCGAGACAATGAGCAGTTCTTC
TRBJ2-3,11,.,.,TRBV5-1,CASSLTDTQYF,TGCGCCAGCAGCTTAACAGATACGCAGTATTTT
TRBJ1-2,14,TRBD1,.,TRBV9,CASSSGGIPYGYTF,TGTGCCAGCAGCTCAGGGGGGATACCCTATGGCTACACCTTC
TRBJ1-5,12,.,.,TRBV30,CAWSTILQPQHF,TGTGCCTGGAGTACGATTCTTCAGCCCCAGCATTTT
TRBJ1-1,13,.,.,TRBV28,CASSTATNTEAFF,TGTGCCAGCAGTACGGCGACAAACACTGAAGCTTTCTTT
TRBJ2-2,16,TRBD2,.,TRBV28,CASSPLAGFSGGELFF,TGTGCCAGCAGTCCCCTAGCGGGGTTCTCGGGCGGGGAGCTGTTTTTT
TRBJ2-5,16,.,.,TRBV5-1,CASSLAWGAEQETQYF,TGCGCCAGCAGCTTGGCTTGGGGGGCCGAGCAGGAGACCCAGTACTTC
TRBJ2-7,15,.,.,TRBV4-1,CASSQYQDSSYEQYF,TGCGCCAGCAGCCAATATCAAGACAGCTCCTACGAGCAGTACTTC
TRBJ2-2,13,.,.,TRBV25-1,CALGTANTGELFF,TGTGCCCTTGGGACGGCGAACACCGGGGAGCTGTTTTTT
TRBJ2-3,13,.,.,TRBV6-5,CASSLRVKDTQYF,TGTGCCAGCAGTTTACGGGTCAAAGATACGCAGTATTTT
TRBJ1-1,18,.,.,TRBV4-3,CASSQAPSQASLNTEAFF,TGCGCCAGCAGCCAAGCCCCCAGCCAAGCAAGTTTGAACACTGAAGCTTTCTTT
TRBJ2-1,17,.,.,TRBV4-1,CASSLVLGDVFYNEQFF,TGCGCCAGCAGCCTCGTGCTGGGGGACGTCTTCTACAATGAGCAGTTCTTC
TRBJ1-1,14,.,.,TRBV4-1,CASSQSTGYTEAFF,TGCGCCAGCAGCCAATCCACAGGGTACACTGAAGCTTTCTTT
TRBJ2-5,16,TRBD2,.,TRBV27,CASSFLTSGGAETQYF,TGTGCCAGCAGTTTCCTGACTAGCGGGGGGGCGGAGACCCAGTACTTC
TRBJ2-7,14,.,once,TRBV7-6,CASSPGKSSYEQYF,TGTGCCAGCAGCCCGGGAAAGAGCTCCTACGAGCAGTACTTC
TRBJ1-1,13,.,once,TRBV7-9,CASSLAGGFEAFF,TGTGCCAGCAGCTTAGCGGGGGGATTCGAGGCTTTCTTT
TRBJ2-7,16,.,.,TRBV11-1,CASTIRPGQGRHEQYF,TGTGCCAGCACCATACGCCCGGGGCAGGGTAGGCACGAGCAGTACTTC
TRBJ2-1,18,TRBD2,once,TRBV7-9,CASSSPGVAGESYNEQFF,TGTGCCAGCAGCTCCCCAGGAGTAGCGGGGGAGTCCTACAATGAGCAGTTCTTC
TRBJ2-7,13,TRBD1,.,TRBV28,CASSFQGVYEQYF,TGTGCCAGCAGTTTCCAGGGGGTCTACGAGCAGTACTTC
TRBJ2-1,15,.,.,TRBV11-2,CASSLVGSSYNEQFF,TGTGCCAGCAGCTTAGTAGGGAGTTCCTACAATGAGCAGTTCTTC
TRBJ1-6,14,TRBD1,.,TRBV7-6,CASSSGTGVSPLHF,TGTGCCAGCAGCTCCGGGACAGGGGTCTCACCCCTCCACTTT
TRBJ2-2,13,.,few,TRBV28,CASSREITGELFF,TGTGCCAGCTCGAGGGAGATCACCGGGGAGCTGTTTTTT
TRBJ1-1,13,.,.,TRBV28,CASSPPTRSEAFF,TGTGCCAGCAGTCCCCCCACCCGCTCTGAAGCTTTCTTT
TRBJ2-7,14,TRBD1,few,TRBV30,CAWSVQGIAYEQYF,TGTGCCTGGAGTGTACAGGGGATTGCCTACGAGCAGTACTTC
TRBJ2-7,13,TRBD2,many,TRBV2,CASTGGGTYEQYF,TGTGCCAGCACCGGGGGGGGAACCTACGAGCAGTACTTC
TRBJ1-4,14,.,.,TRBV6-1,CASSELGWAEKLFF,TGTGCCAGCAGTGAACTGGGCTGGGCTGAAAAACTGTTTTTT
TRBJ1-3,14,.,.,TRBV19,CASSIWSTGNTIYF,TGTGCCAGTAGTATATGGTCCACTGGAAACACCATATATTTT
TRBJ2-6,18,.,.,TRBV13,CASSLFLSSVSGANVLTF,TGTGCCAGCAGCTTATTTCTCTCGAGCGTCTCTGGGGCCAACGTCCTGACTTTC
TRBJ2-7,15,.,.,TRBV4-3,CASSQEGRQATGQYF,TGCGCCAGCAGCCAAGAGGGTAGGCAGGCGACAGGGCAGTACTTC
TRBJ2-3,17,.,once,TRBV29-1,CSVEGAGNSLYSDTQYF,TGCAGCGTTGAAGGGGCGGGGAACTCTCTATACTCAGATACGCAGTATTTT
TRBJ2-5,15,.,.,TRBV4-3,CASSQDIQGQETQYF,TGCGCCAGCAGCCAAGATATCCAGGGACAAGAGACCCAGTACTTC
TRBJ2-1,18,TRBD2,.,TRBV7-2,CASSSRTSGGHSYNEQFF,TGTGCCAGCAGCTCAAGGACTAGCGGGGGGCACTCCTACAATGAGCAGTTCTTC
TRBJ1-2,13,.,.,TRBV30,CAWEDKLNYGYTF,TGTGCCTGGGAGGACAAGCTTAACTATGGCTACACCTTC
TRBJ1-2,14,.,.,TRBV28,CASSLSIRAIGYTF,TGTGCCAGCAGTTTATCTATTCGCGCGATTGGCTACACCTTC
TRBJ1-3,16,.,.,TRBV19,CASSTTGAASGNTIYF,TGTGCCAGTTCCACGACCGGGGCAGCCTCTGGAAACACCATATATTTT
TRBJ2-7,12,TRBD1,.,TRBV29-1,CSVTRQGSEQYF,TGCAGCGTGACCCGACAGGGCTCCGAGCAGTACTTC
TRBJ2-7,15,.,.,TRBV30,CAWSVSGQGLYEQYF,TGTGCCTGGAGTGTGTCAGGGCAGGGGCTTTACGAGCAGTACTTC
TRBJ2-1,16,TRBD1,once,TRBV2,CASSPGTGRSYNEQFF,TGTGCCAGCAGTCCGGGGACAGGGAGAAGTTACAATGAGCAGTTCTTC
TRBJ2-7,12,.,.,TRBV5-5,CASSFEGGEQYF,TGTGCCAGCAGCTTTGAAGGGGGCGAGCAGTACTTC
TRBJ1-6,17,.,.,TRBV4-3,CASSLGSGGGGDSPLHF,TGCGCCAGCTCCCTAGGAAGTGGGGGGGGAGGCGATTCACCCCTCCACTTT
TRBJ2-7,14,.,medium-sized,TRBV6-5,CASSYGGPDYEQYF,TGTGCCAGCAGTTACGGGGGGCCCGACTACGAGCAGTACTTC
TRBJ2-5,14,.,.,TRBV7-8,CASSEPGAREAQYF,TGTGCCAGCAGCGAGCCGGGGGCCCGCGAGGCCCAGTACTTC
TRBJ1-2,16,.,.,TRBV6-6,CASSPTLPALNYGYTF,TGTGCCAGCAGCCCGACGTTACCAGCTCTTAACTATGGCTACACCTTC
TRBJ1-2,13,.,few,TRBV6-4,CASSDGSSYGYTF,TGTGCCAGCAGTGACGGAAGCAGCTATGGCTACACCTTC
TRBJ2-7,15,.,.,TRBV7-2,CASSLEPPTSYEQYF,TGTGCCAGCAGCTTAGAGCCCCCGACCTCCTACGAGCAGTACTTC
TRBJ2-2,13,.,.,TRBV9,CASSVGSTGELFF,TGTGCCAGCAGCGTAGGATCCACCGGGGAGCTGTTTTTT
TRBJ2-5,17,TRBD2,.,TRBV2,CASSGPASGGLRETQYF,TGTGCCAGCAGTGGTCCGGCTAGCGGGGGCCTTCGAGAGACCCAGTACTTC
TRBJ1-2,15,TRBD1,few,TRBV4-3,CASSQLFQGAYGYTF,TGCGCCAGCAGCCAGCTTTTCCAGGGGGCGTATGGCTACACCTTC
TRBJ2-2,14,.,.,TRBV7-9,CASSSGRLGGELFF,TGTGCCAGCAGCTCTGGACGCTTGGGCGGGGAGCTGTTTTTT
TRBJ2-2,13,.,.,TRBV9,CASTIGGSGELFF,TGTGCCAGCACCATTGGGGGATCCGGGGAGCTGTTTTTT
TRBJ1-1,13,.,.,TRBV30,CAWSVFRDTEAFF,TGTGCCTGGAGTGTATTCCGGGACACTGAAGCTTTCTTT